This is a list of T cell receptor beta chains from one sample in a study of CD8 T cells in Susac syndrome. TCRdb analysed the immunoSEQ multiplex PCR reads with MiXCR anew, one entry per CDR3 protein. The sample lists approximately 190,000 distinct CDR3 sequences, about 94% occurring once. Material: CD4+ T cells from PBMCs. These TCRs come from a human donor in good health. Both conserved end residues are part of each CDR3.

TRBJ1-6 TRBV12-3/TRBV12-4 CASSTLGLSDSPLHF
TRBJ2-7 TRBV9 CASSVRGGNSYEQYF
TRBJ1-2 TRBV7-3 CASSRTANYGYTF
TRBJ1-3 TRBV10-3 CAISESGNTIYF
TRBJ2-5 TRBV4-2 CASSPNMGGGVQETQYF
TRBJ2-3 TRBV19 CASSIGTGGTDTQYF
TRBJ1-2 TRBV9 CASSVGGNDYGYTF
TRBJ2-5 TRBV4-2 CASSPIAGGAYQETQYF
TRBJ1-2 TRBV5-6 CASSSTGRGQGGYGYTF
TRBJ2-7 TRBV7-2 CASSLAGGTAYEQYF
TRBJ1-1 TRBV29-1 CSVLSSGTVNEAFF
TRBJ2-2 TRBV7-8 CASSPRDRVTGELFF
TRBJ2-3 TRBV7-2 CASSLEARASTDTQYF
TRBJ2-3 TRBV12-3/TRBV12-4 CASSRGLALDTQYF
TRBJ1-1 TRBV9 CASNRVEGRNTEAFF
TRBJ2-4 TRBV29-1 CSARQGNAMMDIQYF
TRBJ1-6 TRBV3-2 CASSPRVNF
TRBJ2-5 TRBV6-6 CASSYAGTEETQYF
TRBJ2-1 TRBV25-1 CASSPGLAGGTGFF
TRBJ1-1 TRBV5-1 CASSSPSGVATEAFF
TRBJ1-1 TRBV19 CASRTPGDTEAFF
TRBJ1-1 TRBV6-2/TRBV6-3 CASTWWTEAFF
TRBJ1-6 TRBV7-9 CASSLGDPLHF
TRBJ1-1 TRBV29-1 CSVVARLNTEAFF
TRBJ2-5 TRBV6-6 CASSYGGQETQYF